A selection of T cell receptor beta chains follows, all from one sample in a study of blood T cell repertoires in COVID-19. Sequenced by immunoSEQ multiplex PCR; TCRdb stores in-frame clones only, minus some. The sample has 85,000 to 95,000 clones, roughly nine tenths seen once. The sample comprised peripheral blood. The receptor set was obtained from a woman older than 75 with active COVID-19. The CDR3 runs from the conserved cysteine through the conserved F or W. A D gene is named only where the DNA matches it firmly. Only part of the rows carry a size: once, few, many, or a class if the clone is expanded.

D: TRBD1
size: few
J: TRBJ2-7
V: TRBV5-1
CDR3: CASSLAGTAPDEQYF
DNA: TGCGCCAGCAGCTTGGCCGGGACAGCCCCCGACGAGCAGTACTTC

D: .
size: .
J: TRBJ1-2
V: TRBV4-3
CDR3: CASSQDRYRVGGYTF
DNA: TGCGCCAGCAGCCAAGATCGTTACAGGGTCGGTGGCTACACCTTC

D: TRBD1
size: .
J: TRBJ2-7
V: TRBV7-2
CDR3: CASSFDRGYEQYF
DNA: TGTGCCAGCAGCTTCGACAGGGGCTACGAGCAGTACTTC

D: TRBD1
size: .
J: TRBJ1-2
V: TRBV27
CDR3: CASSIDRGRRDGYTF
DNA: TGTGCCAGCAGTATAGACAGGGGAAGGAGGGATGGCTACACCTTC

D: .
size: .
J: TRBJ2-7
V: TRBV5-8
CDR3: CASSYSRGSARTEQYF
DNA: TGTGCCAGCAGCTATTCTAGGGGCTCCGCGCGTACCGAGCAGTACTTC

D: TRBD1
size: .
J: TRBJ2-1
V: TRBV15
CDR3: CATSRGLGQGYVGEQFF
DNA: TGTGCCACCAGCAGAGGCCTGGGACAGGGATACGTTGGCGAGCAGTTCTTC

D: TRBD2
size: .
J: TRBJ2-3
V: TRBV3-1/TRBV3-2
CDR3: CASSQDLASGRESRDTQYF
DNA: TGTGCCAGCAGCCAAGATTTAGCTAGCGGGAGGGAGAGTCGGGATACGCAGTATTTT

D: TRBD2
size: .
J: TRBJ2-7
V: TRBV11-2
CDR3: CASSPGLFTAGGHRYEQYF
DNA: TGTGCCAGCAGCCCGGGCCTATTCACCGCGGGAGGCCACCGCTACGAGCAGTACTTC

D: .
size: .
J: TRBJ2-3
V: TRBV4-3
CDR3: CASSQGWAGSDTQYF
DNA: TGCGCCAGCAGCCAAGGATGGGCGGGATCAGATACGCAGTATTTT

D: .
size: .
J: TRBJ2-2
V: TRBV6-6
CDR3: CASSYSRDTGELFF
DNA: TGTGCCAGCAGTTACTCCAGGGACACCGGGGAGCTGTTTTTT

D: TRBD2
size: .
J: TRBJ2-7
V: TRBV27
CDR3: CASSQSRTSGLTLREQYF
DNA: TGTGCCAGCAGTCAAAGCCGGACTAGCGGACTCACTCTACGGGAGCAGTACTTC

D: .
size: .
J: TRBJ2-7
V: TRBV7-6
CDR3: CASSRNGVSYEQYF
DNA: TGTGCCAGCAGTCGAAATGGAGTCTCCTACGAGCAGTACTTC

D: .
size: once
J: TRBJ2-3
V: TRBV14
CDR3: CASSQGTASTDTQYF
DNA: TGTGCCAGCAGCCAAGGGACAGCTAGTACAGATACGCAGTATTTT

D: .
size: once
J: TRBJ1-1
V: TRBV18
CDR3: CASSPNRQNTEAFF
DNA: TGTGCCAGCTCACCAAACCGACAGAACACTGAAGCTTTCTTT

D: .
size: once
J: TRBJ2-5
V: TRBV6-1
CDR3: CASSDGNRVQETQYF
DNA: TGTGCCAGCAGTGATGGGAACAGGGTCCAAGAGACCCAGTACTTC

D: TRBD2
size: .
J: TRBJ2-3
V: TRBV6-5
CDR3: CASRFRTSGRDTQYF
DNA: TGTGCCAGCAGGTTCCGGACTAGCGGGAGAGATACGCAGTATTTT

D: .
size: .
J: TRBJ2-1
V: TRBV19
CDR3: CASSALLYNEQFF
DNA: TGTGCCAGTAGTGCCTTACTTTACAATGAGCAGTTCTTC

D: .
size: few
J: TRBJ2-3
V: TRBV12-3/TRBV12-4
CDR3: CASTGSGPDTQYF
DNA: TGTGCCAGCACTGGGTCAGGTCCCGATACGCAGTATTTT

D: .
size: few
J: TRBJ2-7
V: TRBV21-1
CDR3: CASSVQSTSGSQREQYF
DNA: TGTGCCAGCAGCGTCCAGTCGACTAGCGGGAGTCAAAGGGAGCAGTACTTC

D: .
size: .
J: TRBJ2-3
V: TRBV11-3
CDR3: CASSLGLASSTDTQYF
DNA: TGTGCCAGCAGCTTAGGGCTAGCCTCCAGCACAGATACGCAGTATTTT

D: .
size: .
J: TRBJ1-3
V: TRBV7-6
CDR3: CASSLSGFPGNTIYF
DNA: TGTGCCAGCAGTCTCAGCGGGTTCCCTGGAAACACCATATATTTT

D: .
size: .
J: TRBJ2-7
V: TRBV12-3/TRBV12-4
CDR3: CASSTSSYEQYF
DNA: TGTGCCAGCAGTACGAGCTCCTACGAGCAGTACTTC

D: TRBD1
size: .
J: TRBJ2-6
V: TRBV19
CDR3: CASTPTGSLAGANVLTF
DNA: TGTGCCAGTACCCCGACAGGGTCCCTCGCCGGGGCCAACGTCCTGACTTTC

D: .
size: .
J: TRBJ2-5
V: TRBV20-1
CDR3: CSAALETQYF
DNA: TGCAGTGCAGCGTTGGAGACCCAGTACTTC